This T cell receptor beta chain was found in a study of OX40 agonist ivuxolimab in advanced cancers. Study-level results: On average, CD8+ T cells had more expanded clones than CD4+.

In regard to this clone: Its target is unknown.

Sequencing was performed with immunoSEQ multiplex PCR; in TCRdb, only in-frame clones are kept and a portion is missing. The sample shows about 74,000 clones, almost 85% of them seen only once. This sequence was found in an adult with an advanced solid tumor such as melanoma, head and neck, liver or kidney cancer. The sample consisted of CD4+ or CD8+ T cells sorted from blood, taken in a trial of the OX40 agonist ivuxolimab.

The CDR3 region has the DNA TGTGCCAGCAGCTTAGTCGGGACTAGCGGGATAGATACGCAGTATTTT. This sequence encodes CASSLVGTSGIDTQYF. The rearrangement joins TRBV11-2 to TRBJ2-3; TRBD2 matches 13 bases. V shed 1 base, J shed 5 bases, and the junction held 3 bases outside the gene matches. Looked up from germline, CDR1 is SGHAT and CDR2 is FQNNGV. The CDR3 loop spans 16 amino acids.